The 21 T cell receptor beta chains in this list originate from one sample, sequenced in a study of tumor and adjacent non-tumor tissue in lung cancer. No cell sorting was done before RNA was extracted from the tissue. Distant lung tissue was collected more than 3 cm away from the tumor edge. TCRbeta libraries were built with three rounds of nested PCR, modified from ARM-PCR. TCRdb itself ran the multiplex PCR reads through MiXCR, one entry per CDR3 protein. The table records more than 45,000 distinct CDR3 sequences, around 67% of them present only once. What was sequenced was distant non-tumor lung tissue. Receptor source: a woman in her 70s with non-small cell lung cancer.

Remarks on this clonotype: The conserved phenylalanine or tryptophan normally closing the CDR3 is absent here, so this likely arose from a read error. Because the CDR3's place on the DNA is in doubt, the DNA is left out and the CDR3 is given as listed by TCRdb. V gene TRBV4-1 combines with J gene TRBJ2-7; the D call of TRBD1 is as the table states it, not checked on the DNA. Looked up from germline, CDR1 is MGHRA and CDR2 is YSYEKL. The length of the CDR3 is 14 amino acids, counting both ends. The CDR3 region is CASSQPGWAYEEYS.

In regard to this clonotype: Sequence at one end of the junction differs from germline and may be a read error. V gene TRBV6-5 combines with J gene TRBJ2-2; the D gene is possibly TRBD2 (5 bases). Germline lookup yields CDR1 MNHEY and CDR2 SVGAGI. The CDR3 runs 16 residues. The CDR3 DNA reads TGTGCCAGCAGTCTAAGAGCGGTGTCGAACATCGGGGAGCTGTTTTTT. Its protein product is CASSLRAVSNIGELFF.

This clonotype was seen just once. V usage is TRBV29-1 and J usage is TRBJ2-3; 13 bases are a match to TRBD2. The V and J ends lost 2 bases and 12 bases, in that order; junction bases with no gene match: 11. The CDR3 consists of 15 residues. The V gene's germline CDR1 is SQVTM and CDR2 ANQGSEA. CDR3 sequence: CSVELGTSGTDIQYF. The CDR3 DNA sequence: TGCAGCGTTGAATTAGGGACTAGCGGGACAGATATACAGTATTTT.

This clonotype was observed many times. An end of the junction differs from the germline gene, which may be a read error. This chain joins TRBV29-1 and TRBJ1-4; the D is unclear. The CDR3 sequence is 13 residues long. Germline CDR1 reads SQVTM; CDR2 reads ANQGSEA. In DNA form, the CDR3 reads TGCAGCGTTGTATCCTCTTCTAATGAAAAACTGGTTTTT. This encodes CSVVSSSNEKLVF.

In its sample, this clonotype was seen many times. The rearrangement joins TRBV13 to TRBJ2-5, with 13 bases matching TRBD2. The trim removed 5 bases at V and 5 bases at J, leaving 8 bases unmatched. Germline assignment: CDR1 PRHDT and CDR2 FYEKMQ (reference sequence). This CDR3 comprises 16 residues. The chain's CDR3 is CASSLTSGRAGETQYF. CDR3 sequence (DNA): TGTGCCAGCAGCCTCACTAGCGGGAGGGCCGGGGAGACCCAGTACTTC.

At least ten counts were recorded for this clonotype. The CDR3 spells CASSHFPRGDYGYTF. The CDR3 DNA sequence: TGCGCCAGCAGCCACTTCCCCCGGGGAGACTATGGCTACACCTTC. The chain has TRBV5-1 and TRBJ1-2; D gene ambiguous. V was trimmed by 4 bases and J by 3 bases, leaving 16 bases between them. This CDR3 has 15 amino acids. Germline CDR1 is SGHRS and CDR2 is YFSETQ.

The chain couples TRBV20-1 to TRBJ2-1; 7 bases line up with TRBD2. CDR1 is DFQATT, CDR2 SNEGSKA, per germline (reference sequence). With V trimmed by 4 bases and J by 5 bases, 11 bases remained unmatched. The CDR3 spans 15 residues. As DNA, the CDR3 is TGCAGTGCTAAAGCTGGGGGGAGGGTCAACAATGAGCAGTTCTTC. Translated, it gives CSAKAGGRVNNEQFF.

Regarding this clonotype: This may be a read error: a much more frequent sequence differs by one nucleotide. This chain links TRBV10-1 with TRBJ2-7, with D perhaps matching TRBD2 (6 bases). The CDR3 extends over 11 amino acids. Germline V gene lookup returns CDR1 WNHNN and CDR2 SYGVQD (reference sequence). The DNA for the CDR3 is TGCACCAGCACCGGACTAATAGGAGAATACTTC. Translating it yields CTSTGLIGEYF.

The chain combines TRBV6-5 with TRBJ1-2; D is unclear. Trimming left V 6 bases short and J 9 bases short, with 11 bases between. The CDR3 is made up of 11 amino acids. Germline lookup yields CDR1 MNHEY and CDR2 SVGAGI. CDR3 region: CASSGGYCYTF. The CDR3 DNA reads as TGTGCCAGCAGCGGAGGATATTGCTACACCTTC.

On this clonotype itself: Since no conserved phenylalanine or tryptophan closes the CDR3, a read error is the likely cause. The J gene is TRBJ2-3, the V gene TRBV10-2, with TRBD1 matching over 9 bases. CDR3 length equals 13 residues. The V gene's germline CDR1 is WSHSY and CDR2 SAAADI. Trimming removed 6 bases from V and 4 bases from J; junction bases left unmatched: 2. CDR3 nucleotide sequence: TGCGCCAGCAGGCGGACAGGGGCAGATACGCAGTATTCC. Amino acids: CASRRTGADTQYS.

A remark on this clonotype: This CDR3 fails to terminate in the conserved phenylalanine or tryptophan, so it likely reflects a read error. The V call is TRBV6-9, the J call TRBJ2-5; TRBD2 is a possible D gene (7 bases). The CDR3 runs 16 residues. Germline V CDR1 and CDR2: MNHGY, SVAAGI. The CDR3 protein is CAISYSLWEGEETQYL. The DNA of the CDR3 is TGTGCCATCAGTTACTCGCTTTGGGAGGGGGAAGAGACCCAGTACTTA.

A word on this clonotype: This sequence may be a read error, since a much larger clone differs from it by one base. This chain connects TRBV30 to TRBJ2-3; D might be TRBD2 (6 bases). CDR1 GTSNPN and CDR2 SVGIG come from the germline V gene (reference sequence). The CDR3 is 16 amino acids. Between the trimmed V and J ends, which lost 0 bases and 3 bases, there was a span of 16 bases. Here the CDR3 DNA reads TGTGCCTGGAGTGTTTCGTGGGGGGTGAGGACAGATACGCAGTATTTT. As protein: CAWSVSWGVRTDTQYF.

This clonotype has just a few counts. Just one base apart from a much larger clone, this may be a read error. The rearrangement joins TRBV12-3 or TRBV12-4 to TRBJ2-7, with 13 nucleotides matching TRBD2. V trimming: 8 bases; J trimming: 0 bases; junction bases outside the gene matches: 19. This CDR3 is 20 amino acids long. CDR3 loop: CASGFRPGLAGVRGSYEQYF. The DNA for the CDR3 is TGTGCCAGCGGCTTCCGCCCCGGACTAGCGGGAGTAAGGGGCTCCTACGAGCAGTACTTC.

Comment on this clonotype: A much larger clone is a single base away; this may be a read error. V is TRBV11-2 and J is TRBJ2-2; possible D gene TRBD2, 7 bases. The V gene's germline CDR1 is SGHAT and CDR2 FQNNGV. The CDR3 has 15 residues. The CDR3, as DNA: TGTGCCAGCAGCATACCGGTTACGAACACCGGGGGGCTGTCTTTT. Protein product: CASSIPVTNTGGLSF.

This clonotype is medium-sized (0.01 to 0.1%). V usage is TRBV29-1 and J usage is TRBJ2-5; 8 positions match TRBD2. This CDR3 is built from 15 residues. Germline CDR1 is SQVTM and CDR2 is ANQGSEA. V shed 4 bases and J 1 base; nucleotides not matched to a gene: 8. CDR3 in amino acids: CSVGAGVVSQETQYF. The CDR3 DNA follows: TGCAGCGTTGGAGCGGGAGTTGTTTCCCAAGAGACCCAGTACTTC.

Concerning this clonotype: A much larger clone lies one base from this, so it may be a read error. Without the conserved terminal phenylalanine or tryptophan, this CDR3 likely stems from a read error. The chain links TRBV6-5 to TRBJ2-5; D may be TRBD1 (5 bases). The V and J ends lost 0 bases and 1 base respectively, with 12 bases between them. Germline values: CDR1 MNHEY, CDR2 SVGAGI. The CDR3 has 16 residues. CDR3 DNA sequence: TGTGCCAGCAGTTACTCGTACAGGTTAAGCCAAGAGACCCAGTACCTC. Translation: CASSYSYRLSQETQYL.

Notes on this clonotype: Relative to the germline gene, one junction end is altered; a read error may explain this. V gene TRBV2 combines with J gene TRBJ2-1, with no clear D. The CDR3 loop spans 14 amino acids. Germline CDR1 is SNHLY and CDR2 is FYNNEI. CDR3 loop: CASTHDPAYNEEFF. The CDR3 bases are TGTGCCAGCACCCATGACCCCGCCTACAATGAGGAGTTCTTC.

A remark on this clonotype: This could be a read error, since a much larger clone is one nucleotide away. V gene TRBV5-1 combines with J gene TRBJ2-7; tentatively, D is TRBD1 or TRBD2 (6 bases each). Germline lookup yields CDR1 SGHRS and CDR2 YFSETQ. The CDR3 totals 15 residues. CDR3 in DNA: TGCGCCAGCTGCTTGGAAATGGGGGGCACCTACGAGCAGTACTTC. Protein product: CASCLEMGGTYEQYF.

Comments on this clonotype: The conserved final phenylalanine or tryptophan is absent from the CDR3, which likely points to a read error. The rearrangement joins TRBV29-1 to TRBJ1-2; D is perhaps TRBD1 (6 bases). In germline, CDR1 is SQVTM, CDR2 ANQGSEA. CDR3 size: 12 residues. The CDR3 spells CSVGAGVYGYTI. CDR3 nucleotide sequence: TGCAGCGTGGGGGCCGGGGTCTATGGTTACACCATC.

With respect to this clonotype: A much larger clone differs from this one at a single base, so this may be a read error. This chain connects TRBV28 to TRBJ2-1; 7 bases match TRBD1. This CDR3 contains 15 residues. Germline loops: CDR1 MDHEN, CDR2 SYDVKM. CDR3 nucleotides: TGTGCCAGCACTTTATCCTACAGGGGTTACAATGAGCAGTTCTTC. It encodes CASTLSYRGYNEQFF.

About this clonotype itself: A read error is likely, as this CDR3 ends without the conserved phenylalanine or tryptophan. This chain connects TRBV7-9 to TRBJ2-7, with D perhaps matching TRBD2 (6 bases). This CDR3 has 15 amino acids. Germline assignment: CDR1 SEHNR and CDR2 FQNEAQ (reference sequence). Trimming removed 3 bases from V and 3 bases from J, with 15 bases in between. CDR3 in DNA: TGTGCCAGCAGCTTCCAGGGACTGACCGACTACGAGCAGTACCTC. Translation gives CASSFQGLTDYEQYL.